This T cell receptor beta chain came from a study of blood T cell repertoires in COVID-19. Study as a whole: T cells, B-cell-depleted T cells, or PBMCs provided the cDNA or gDNA that served as material.

Study processing details: Reference gene primer amplification gave nucleated cell count estimates. Measured with immunoSEQ multiplex PCR; TCRdb has only the in-frame clones, and not every one. Clonal size and the V and J genes are those of that table, whereas D and trimming came from the DNA. The table has about 150,000 clones, around 84% seen once. This clone was detected only a few times. The CDR3 covers 13 residues. In germline, CDR1 is SNHLY, CDR2 FYNNEI. V lost 7 bases to trimming and J lost 4 bases; unmatched junction nucleotides: 5. This chain links TRBV2 with TRBJ1-1; 8 bases line up with TRBD1. Sequencing was done on a sample of peripheral blood. This clonotype was sampled from a man in his forties or fifties with active or convalescent COVID-19. The CDR3 protein is CASTADRGTEAFF. CDR3 bases: TGTGCCAGCACTGCTGACAGGGGCACTGAAGCTTTCTTT.